The rows below give T cell receptor beta chains drawn from one sample of a study of OX40 agonist ivuxolimab in advanced cancers. Data came from immunoSEQ multiplex PCR; TCRdb stores just in-frame clones and leaves some out. The sample has 25,000 to 35,000 clones; 84% are singletons. The sequences come from CD4+ or CD8+ T cells sorted from blood, collected in a trial of the OX40 agonist ivuxolimab. Receptors were obtained from an adult with an advanced solid tumor such as melanoma, head and neck, liver or kidney cancer. CDR3s leave out the opening cysteine and the closing phenylalanine or tryptophan. Fields, in order: D gene, J gene, V gene, CDR3 protein. D genes are given only for firm matches.

d_call: TRBD1; j_call: TRBJ2-7; v_call: TRBV5-4; cdr3_aa: ASSPGPGQGNYEQY
d_call: TRBD2; j_call: TRBJ2-7; v_call: TRBV13; cdr3_aa: ASSLGGRGASYEQY
d_call: .; j_call: TRBJ1-4; v_call: TRBV10-1; cdr3_aa: ASSRDIRNEKLF
d_call: TRBD1; j_call: TRBJ1-1; v_call: TRBV5-4; cdr3_aa: ASSSRDRGWTEAF
d_call: .; j_call: TRBJ2-7; v_call: TRBV6-5; cdr3_aa: ASRWVAESYEQY
d_call: TRBD2; j_call: TRBJ2-7; v_call: TRBV4-1; cdr3_aa: ASSLLAGYEQY
d_call: TRBD2; j_call: TRBJ2-1; v_call: TRBV27; cdr3_aa: ASSWGGRHNEQF
d_call: .; j_call: TRBJ1-4; v_call: TRBV27; cdr3_aa: ASHSLPLKANEKLF
d_call: .; j_call: TRBJ1-1; v_call: TRBV30; cdr3_aa: ACRGNTEAF
d_call: TRBD2; j_call: TRBJ2-3; v_call: TRBV11-2; cdr3_aa: ASSLGTSGSHTQY
d_call: .; j_call: TRBJ1-4; v_call: TRBV27; cdr3_aa: ASSDRRGEKLF
d_call: .; j_call: TRBJ1-1; v_call: TRBV27; cdr3_aa: ASSLTETGTEAF
d_call: .; j_call: TRBJ2-7; v_call: TRBV6-1; cdr3_aa: ASSEALLGGFYEQY
d_call: .; j_call: TRBJ2-7; v_call: TRBV9; cdr3_aa: ASSVEVSGTYEQY
d_call: TRBD1; j_call: TRBJ2-7; v_call: TRBV6-5; cdr3_aa: ATKTGDEQY
d_call: .; j_call: TRBJ2-1; v_call: TRBV21-1; cdr3_aa: ASRDRNEQF
d_call: .; j_call: TRBJ2-7; v_call: TRBV5-1; cdr3_aa: ASSLSRGREQY